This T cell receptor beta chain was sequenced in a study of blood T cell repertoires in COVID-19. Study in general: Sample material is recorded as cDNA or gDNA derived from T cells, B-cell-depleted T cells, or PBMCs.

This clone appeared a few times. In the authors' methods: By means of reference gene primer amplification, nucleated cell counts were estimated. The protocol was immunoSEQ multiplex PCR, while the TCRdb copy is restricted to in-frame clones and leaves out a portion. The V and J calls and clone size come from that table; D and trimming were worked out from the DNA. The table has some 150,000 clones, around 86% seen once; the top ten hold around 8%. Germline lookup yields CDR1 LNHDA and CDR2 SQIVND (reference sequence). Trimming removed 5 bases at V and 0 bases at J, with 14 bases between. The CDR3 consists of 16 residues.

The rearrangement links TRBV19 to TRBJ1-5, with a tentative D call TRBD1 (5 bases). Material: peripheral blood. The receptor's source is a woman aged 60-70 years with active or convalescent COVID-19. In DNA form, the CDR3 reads TGTGCCAGTAGTCTAAGACAGTTCTATAGCAATCAGCCCCAGCATTTT. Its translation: CASSLRQFYSNQPQHF.